Reported below is one T cell receptor (beta chain). No antigen is known for it. The study left out patients who had uncontrolled infection, other autoimmune disease, pregnancy or lactation. This entry is derived from a study of T cells in Graves' hyperthyroidism and ophthalmopathy. Study-level points and caveats: Expanded thyroid clonotypes (above 0.001) were mostly also found in blood. A model using 13 V-J features told ophthalmopathy apart from stable hyperthyroidism.

The CDR3 regions of TCR beta were amplified from RNA transcripts. Researchers ran a first-round RT-PCR on the TCR CDR3 using the HTBI primer set. TCRdb recomputed calls from the multiplex PCR reads with MiXCR, one row per CDR3 protein. This table holds hundreds of thousands of distinct CDR3 sequences, about 20% found once. CDR3 length equals 15 residues. The V gene lost 6 bases and the J gene lost 3 bases, with 14 bases spanning the gap. The sequenced sample was blood. The TCR comes from a man aged 30 to 39 with Graves' ophthalmopathy. The J gene is TRBJ2-2, the V gene TRBV12-3 or TRBV12-4; D is unclear. CDR3 loop: CASRFAGRYTGELFF. The CDR3 DNA is TGTGCCAGCAGGTTCGCCGGACGGTACACCGGGGAGCTGTTTTTT.